This T cell receptor (beta chain) was profiled in a study of early T cells in non-severe SARS-CoV-2 infection. Regarding the study as a whole: In VDJdb matching, anti-spike CD8 responses were favored while private and CD4 specificities went missing.

Comments on this clonotype: Its specificity is not known.

This CDR3 region has 15 residues. Trimming removed 0 bases at V and 4 bases at J, with 13 bases between. Germline V lookup: CDR1 DFQATT, CDR2 SNEGSKA (reference sequence). Each cDNA molecule carried a unique molecular identifier. TCRdb independently ran MiXCR on the 5' RACE reads; one entry per CDR3 protein. Of more than 25,000 distinct CDR3 sequences in the sample, under 6% were seen once. The source of this sequence is an adult who was a healthcare worker with PCR-confirmed SARS-CoV-2 infection or an uninfected control (not recorded which). J is TRBJ2-1 and V is TRBV20-1; D remains ambiguous. Sequencing was carried out using whole blood. This CDR3 is CSARDPRLAYNEQFF. DNA for the CDR3: TGCAGTGCTAGAGACCCTCGACTCGCTTACAATGAGCAGTTCTTC.